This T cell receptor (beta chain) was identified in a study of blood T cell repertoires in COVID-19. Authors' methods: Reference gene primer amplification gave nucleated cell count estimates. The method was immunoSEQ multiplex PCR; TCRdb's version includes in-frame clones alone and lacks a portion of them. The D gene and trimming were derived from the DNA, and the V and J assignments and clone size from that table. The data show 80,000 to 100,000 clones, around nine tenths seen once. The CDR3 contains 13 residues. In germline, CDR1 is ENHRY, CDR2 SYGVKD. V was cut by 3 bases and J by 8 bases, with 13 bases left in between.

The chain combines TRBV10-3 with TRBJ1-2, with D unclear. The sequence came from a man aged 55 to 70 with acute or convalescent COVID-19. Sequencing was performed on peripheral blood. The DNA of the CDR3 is TGTGCCATCAGTGACGGTGAGGGCCGGGGCTACACCTTC. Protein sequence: CAISDGEGRGYTF.